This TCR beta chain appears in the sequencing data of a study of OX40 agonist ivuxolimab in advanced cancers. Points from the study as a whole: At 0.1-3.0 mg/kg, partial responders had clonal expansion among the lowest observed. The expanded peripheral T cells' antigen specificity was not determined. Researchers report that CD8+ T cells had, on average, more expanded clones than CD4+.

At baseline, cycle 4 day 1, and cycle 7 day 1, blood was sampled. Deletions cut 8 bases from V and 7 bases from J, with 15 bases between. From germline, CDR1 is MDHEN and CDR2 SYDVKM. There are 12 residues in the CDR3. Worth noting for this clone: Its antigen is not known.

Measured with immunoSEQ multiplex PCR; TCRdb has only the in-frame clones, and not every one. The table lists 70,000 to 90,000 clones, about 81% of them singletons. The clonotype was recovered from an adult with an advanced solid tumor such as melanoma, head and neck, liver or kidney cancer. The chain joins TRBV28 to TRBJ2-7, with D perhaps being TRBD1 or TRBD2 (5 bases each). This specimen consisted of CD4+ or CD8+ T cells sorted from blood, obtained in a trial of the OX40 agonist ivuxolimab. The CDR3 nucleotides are TGTGCCAGCCATCCAGGGACGGGGGAGCAGTACTTC. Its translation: CASHPGTGEQYF.